Shown below are 10 T cell receptor beta chains from a single sample sequenced in a study of blood T cell repertoires in COVID-19. TCRdb's copy holds only in-frame clones and misses some; the assay was immunoSEQ multiplex PCR. The repertoire consists of tens of thousands of clones, with over 75% occurring once and the leading ten covering roughly an eighth. The specimen was peripheral blood. Receptors originate from a woman aged 60-70 years with active COVID-19.

This sequence joins TRBV18 and TRBJ2-7; 13 nucleotides line up with TRBD2. The CDR3 length is 15 residues. The V and J ends lost 6 bases and 3 bases, in that order; junction bases with no gene match: 5. CDR1 is KGHSH, CDR2 LQKENI, per germline. CDR3 DNA: TGTGCCAGCTCCCAAGGGACTAGCGGGGACTACGAGCAGTACTTC. This sequence encodes CASSQGTSGDYEQYF.

The V call is TRBV10-2, the J call TRBJ2-7, with 7 positions matching TRBD1. J was trimmed by 2 bases and V by 6 bases; bases with no gene match: 10. This CDR3 has 15 residues. Germline V gives CDR1 WSHSY, CDR2 SAAADI. CDR3 nucleotide sequence: TGCGCCAGCAGCCTAACCGGGACAGCTACCTACGAGCAGTACTTC. Amino acid sequence: CASSLTGTATYEQYF.

The V gene is TRBV19, the J gene TRBJ1-3, with D uncertain. CDR3 length: 12 amino acids. The V gene lost 4 bases and the J gene lost 3 bases, with 4 bases spanning the gap. Germline lookup yields CDR1 LNHDA and CDR2 SQIVND (reference sequence). Written as DNA, the CDR3 is TGTGCCAGTAGTAACATTGGAAACACCATATATTTT. This translates into CASSNIGNTIYF.

The V gene is TRBV19, the J gene TRBJ1-2; TRBD1 agrees at 8 bases. V lost 7 bases, J lost 2 bases, and 9 bases stayed unmatched. This CDR3 has 15 amino acids. Per the germline V gene, CDR1 is LNHDA and CDR2 is SQIVND (reference sequence). The CDR3 region is CASTQTGALNYGYTF. DNA of the CDR3: TGTGCCAGTACCCAGACAGGGGCCCTCAACTATGGCTACACCTTC.

The chain employs TRBV30 and TRBJ2-3; TRBD2 agrees at 9 bases. The CDR3 is 14 amino acids. The V and J ends lost 6 bases and 6 bases, in that order; junction bases with no gene match: 10. From germline, CDR1 is GTSNPN and CDR2 SVGIG (reference sequence). Here the CDR3 reads CACRRRGGPDTQYF. The CDR3 DNA reads as TGTGCCTGTCGGAGGCGGGGGGGCCCGGATACGCAGTATTTT.

V is TRBV15 and J is TRBJ1-5; D is ambiguous. Trimming stripped 1 base from V and 9 bases from J, with 10 bases between. Germline assignment: CDR1 LNHNV and CDR2 YYDKDF (reference sequence). The CDR3 has 13 residues. The CDR3 DNA sequence: TGTGCCACCAGCAGAGCTCCCGCGAGGCCCCAGCATTTT. Amino acids: CATSRAPARPQHF.

This chain joins TRBV5-1 and TRBJ2-3, with D perhaps matching TRBD2 (6 bases). CDR1 and CDR2 from the germline V gene are SGHRS and YFSETQ. CDR3 size: 14 residues. V lost 5 bases to trimming and J lost 2 bases, with 12 bases between them. The CDR3 bases are TGCGCCAGCAGGCAGGGACTGAACACAGATACGCAGTATTTT. It is translated as CASRQGLNTDTQYF.

CDR3 in amino acids: CASSPRLAVTDTQYF. In nucleotides, the CDR3 is TGTGCCAGCAGTCCTAGACTGGCAGTCACAGATACGCAGTATTTT. The chain has TRBV6-5 and TRBJ2-3; D is uncertain. V lost 5 bases to trimming and J lost 2 bases, with 14 bases between them. CDR3 length equals 15 residues. From germline, CDR1 is MNHEY and CDR2 SVGAGI.

The genes are TRBV20-1 and TRBJ1-2, with 10 bases identical to TRBD1. With V trimmed by 3 bases and J by 2 bases, 3 bases remained unmatched. Germline assignment: CDR1 DFQATT and CDR2 SNEGSKA (reference sequence). The CDR3 spans 14 residues. CDR3 sequence: CSASDRGRNYGYTF. The CDR3 DNA reads TGCAGTGCTAGTGACAGGGGGCGGAACTATGGCTACACCTTC.

The chain carries TRBV5-5 and TRBJ1-1; 7 bases agree with TRBD1. V lost 0 bases and J lost 1; bases outside the gene matches: 3. The CDR3 is made up of 15 amino acids. From germline, CDR1 is SGHKS and CDR2 YYEKEE (reference sequence). Here the CDR3 DNA reads TGTGCCAGCAGCTTGGGGGGACAGAAGAACACTGAAGCTTTCTTT. It codes for CASSLGGQKNTEAFF.